The entry below gives a single T cell receptor (beta chain) sequence along with its context. This sample was included in a study of blood T cell repertoires in COVID-19. Study information: Samples of COVID-19 (acute and convalescent) were obtained from the United States, Italy and Spain.

Per the original data handling: Reference gene primer amplification gave estimated nucleated cell counts. Profiled with immunoSEQ multiplex PCR; TCRdb holds only in-frame clones, not every one. The DNA gave D and trimming, while V, J and clone size come from that table. The sample lists 65,000 to 90,000 clones; roughly 90% were seen once. From germline, CDR1 is ENHRY and CDR2 SYGVKD. The CDR3 sequence is 16 residues long. The J segment lost 7 bases and the V segment lost 0 bases, leaving 9 bases of the junction unmatched. The sample taken for sequencing was peripheral blood. The TCR originated in a human donor in a cohort sampled during active COVID-19. V gene TRBV10-3 combines with J gene TRBJ2-3; 8 nucleotides match TRBD2. The DNA of the CDR3 is TGTGCCATCAGTGAGTCGACAGCGGGGGTAACAAATACGCAGTATTTT. It translates to CAISESTAGVTNTQYF.